The 13 T cell receptor beta chains presented below share a single source sample, sequenced in a study of blood T cell repertoires in COVID-19. Using immunoSEQ multiplex PCR, the repertoire was profiled, and TCRdb retains in-frame clones only, with some absent. This table holds approximately 300,000 clones, approximately 89% found once. Sequenced sample: PBMCs or T cells enriched from blood (not recorded which). The receptors originated from a young woman who had recovered from COVID-19.

The chain links TRBV7-2 to TRBJ2-1; D possibly corresponds to TRBD2 (5 bases). Per the germline V gene, CDR1 is SGHTA and CDR2 is FQGNSA. V was cut by 2 bases and J by 7 bases, with 9 bases left in between. CDR3 length: 13 residues. For the CDR3, the DNA is TGTGCCAGCAGCTTATGGGGAGAAAATGAGCAGTTCTTC. Encoded protein: CASSLWGENEQFF.

The chain links TRBV19 to TRBJ1-2; 8 bases match TRBD1. The CDR3 spans 16 residues. Trimming removed 3 bases from V and 0 bases from J; junction bases left unmatched: 6. In germline, CDR1 is LNHDA, CDR2 SQIVND (reference sequence). Here the CDR3 reads CASSIGTGFTNYGYTF. The CDR3 bases are TGTGCCAGTAGTATTGGGACAGGATTCACTAACTATGGCTACACCTTC.

This chain connects TRBV30 to TRBJ2-2, with TRBD2 as a possible D gene (6 bases). Germline V gives CDR1 GTSNPN, CDR2 SVGIG (reference sequence). The CDR3 length is 14 residues. Between the trimmed V and J ends, which lost 0 bases and 5 bases, there was a span of 10 bases. The DNA for the CDR3 is TGTGCCTGGAGTGTAACCCGGGGGACCGGGGAGCTGTTTTTT. It specifies CAWSVTRGTGELFF.

The genes are TRBV9 and TRBJ2-2; D ambiguous. Germline V gene lookup returns CDR1 SGDLS and CDR2 YYNGEE. The CDR3 runs to 13 residues. The V end was cut by 2 bases, the J end by 1 base, with 3 bases between. The CDR3 here is CASSVRNTGELFF. In nucleotides, the CDR3 is TGTGCCAGCAGCGTCAGGAACACCGGGGAGCTGTTTTTT.

The gene calls are TRBV10-2 and TRBJ1-4, with 8 bases that match TRBD1. V lost 6 bases, J lost 8 bases, and 11 bases stayed unmatched. CDR1 and CDR2 (germline): WSHSY, SAAADI. The CDR3 runs to 15 residues. The CDR3 region has the DNA TGCGCCAGCAGCATGACAGGGGACATTAGAGAAAAACTGTTTTTT. Translating it yields CASSMTGDIREKLFF.

As DNA, the CDR3 is TGTGCCAGCAGCCAAGATCTTGGCGGGGGTGGGAGCTCCTACAATGAGCAGTTCTTC. This translates into CASSQDLGGGGSSYNEQFF. The chain is built from TRBV3-1 (or the pseudogene TRBV3-2) and TRBJ2-1; TRBD2 agrees at 7 bases. The CDR3 runs 19 residues. V shed 0 bases, J shed 0 bases, and the junction held 11 bases outside the gene matches. Germline V gene data show CDR1 as LGHDT and CDR2 as YNNKEL (reference sequence).

This chain links TRBV6-1 with TRBJ2-3; 9 nucleotides agree with TRBD1. The CDR3 is 17 amino acids. J was trimmed by 4 bases and V by 0 bases; bases with no gene match: 8. The germline V gene has CDR1 MNHNS and CDR2 SASEGT. The CDR3 here is CASSEANRGRLADTQYF. CDR3 in DNA: TGTGCCAGCAGTGAAGCTAACAGGGGGCGACTCGCAGATACGCAGTATTTT.

The count of this clone is one. This chain connects TRBV5-6 to TRBJ2-7, with D maybe TRBD1 (6 bases). CDR1 and CDR2 (germline): SGHDT, YYEEEE. Trimming cost V 4 bases and J 0 bases, with 14 bases left between them. The CDR3 contains 15 residues. Written as DNA, the CDR3 is TGTGCCAGCAGCCACGGGACACAGAGCTCCTACGAGCAGTACTTC. It translates to CASSHGTQSSYEQYF.

This rearrangement joins TRBV5-1 to TRBJ2-3; D is possibly TRBD2 (6 bases). Looked up from germline, CDR1 is SGHRS and CDR2 is YFSETQ. V gave up 0 bases and J gave up 2 bases, with 16 bases separating them. The CDR3 consists of 17 residues. The CDR3 DNA sequence: TGCGCCAGCAGCTTGGTGGAGGGCGTTGACATCACAGATACGCAGTATTTT. This sequence encodes CASSLVEGVDITDTQYF.

The chain is built from TRBV15 and TRBJ2-5, with 9 bases fitting TRBD1. Germline-derived CDR1 and CDR2 are LNHNV and YYDKDF (reference sequence). This CDR3 is 17 amino acids long. Trimming removed 3 bases from V and 7 bases from J; junction bases left unmatched: 15. CDR3 amino acids: CATSRPGTGTSQGTQYF. DNA of the CDR3: TGTGCCACCAGCAGGCCCGGGACAGGGACGTCCCAGGGGACCCAGTACTTC.

The chain combines TRBV24-1 with TRBJ2-3, with TRBD1 as a possible D gene (5 bases). In germline, CDR1 is KGHDR, CDR2 SFDVKD. V was clipped by 7 bases and J by 0 bases, with 13 bases between them. The CDR3 totals 15 residues. Here the CDR3 DNA reads TGTGCCACCAGGGCAGGGTCCCCTAGCACAGATACGCAGTATTTT. Residues: CATRAGSPSTDTQYF.

V usage is TRBV4-1 and J usage is TRBJ2-7; weak D call: TRBD1 (6 bases). The CDR3 contains 14 residues. Germline assignment: CDR1 MGHRA and CDR2 YSYEKL. V was clipped by 2 bases and J by 7 bases, with 15 bases between them. The CDR3 nucleotides read TGCGCCAGCAGCCAACCAGGGGAAAATAGGGAGCAGTACTTC. Translating gives CASSQPGENREQYF.

V usage is TRBV5-1 and J usage is TRBJ2-1; 10 bases match TRBD2. In germline, CDR1 is SGHRS, CDR2 YFSETQ. This CDR3 has 17 residues. V was clipped by 2 bases and J by 4 bases; unmatched bases: 9. CDR3 nucleotide sequence: TGCGCCAGCAGCTTTCTCAGTAGCGGGGGGTCGTACAATGAGCAGTTCTTC. This codes for CASSFLSSGGSYNEQFF.